This TCR beta chain originates from a study of blood T cells in healthy people across ages. The germline V gene has CDR1 SGHRS and CDR2 YFSETQ. The CDR3 sequence is 13 residues long. Note on this clonotype: At one end, the junction sequence differs from germline, possibly due to a read error.

Then a second PCR, running roughly 7 to 11 cycles, was carried out with a sample-barcoded 5' primer and a J-beta primer mix. TCRdb re-derived calls from the 5' RACE reads in MiXCR, one entry per CDR3 protein. The table has about 1.6 million distinct CDR3 sequences, about 35% seen once. The source of this sequence is a woman aged 25 to 39 in good health. The genes are TRBV5-1 and TRBJ2-7; D possibly corresponds to TRBD2 (6 bases). Source material: blood. CDR3 bases: TGCGCCTGCAGCTCCCCAGGGACTCACGAGCAGTACTTC. Protein: CACSSPGTHEQYF.